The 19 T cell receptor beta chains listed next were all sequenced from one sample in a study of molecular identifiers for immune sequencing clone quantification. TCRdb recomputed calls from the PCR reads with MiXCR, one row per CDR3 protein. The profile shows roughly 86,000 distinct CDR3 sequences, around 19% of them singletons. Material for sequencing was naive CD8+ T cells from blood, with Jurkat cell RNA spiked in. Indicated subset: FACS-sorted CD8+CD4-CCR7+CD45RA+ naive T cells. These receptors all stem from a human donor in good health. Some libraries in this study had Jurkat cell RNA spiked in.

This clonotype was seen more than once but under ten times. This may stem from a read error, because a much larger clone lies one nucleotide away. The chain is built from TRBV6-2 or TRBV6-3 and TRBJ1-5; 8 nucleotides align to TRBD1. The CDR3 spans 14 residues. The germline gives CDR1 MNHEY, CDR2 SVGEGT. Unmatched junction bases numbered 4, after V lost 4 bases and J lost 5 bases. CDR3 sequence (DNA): TGTGCCAGCAGTTGGACAGGGAAAGATCAGCCCCAGCATTTT. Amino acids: CASSWTGKDQPQHF.

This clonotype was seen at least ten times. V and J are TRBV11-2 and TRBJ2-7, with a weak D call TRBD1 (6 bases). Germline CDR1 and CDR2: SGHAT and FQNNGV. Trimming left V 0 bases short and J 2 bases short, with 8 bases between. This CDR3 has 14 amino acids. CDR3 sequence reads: CASSLEGQPYEQYF. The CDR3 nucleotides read TGTGCCAGCAGCTTAGAAGGACAGCCCTACGAGCAGTACTTC.

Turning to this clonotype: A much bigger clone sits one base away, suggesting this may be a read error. The CDR3, as DNA: TGTGCCAGCAGCCTCGGGCAGGGGGCCGCTGGCTACACCTTC. It is translated as CASSLGQGAAGYTF. This chain uses TRBV5-4 with TRBJ1-2, with 8 bases identical to TRBD1. Germline CDR1 reads SGHNT; CDR2 reads YYREEE (reference sequence). The J segment lost 7 bases and the V segment lost 4 bases, leaving 9 bases of the junction unmatched. The CDR3 runs to 14 residues.

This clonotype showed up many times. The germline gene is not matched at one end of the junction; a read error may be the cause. DNA of the CDR3: TGTACTTCGGCGGGAGGACTTAAAGATACGCGGTATTTT. It is translated as CTSAGGLKDTRYF. The V gene is TRBV7-9, the J gene TRBJ2-3, with 8 bases matching TRBD2. CDR3 size: 13 residues. Germline loops: CDR1 SEHNR, CDR2 FQNEAQ (reference sequence). The complete variable domain, with remaining parts taken from reference TRBV7-9 and TRBJ2-3, reads DTGVSQNPRHKITKRGQNVTFRCDPISEHNRLYWYRQTLGQGPEFLTYFQNEAQLEKSRLLSDRFSAERPKGSFSTLEIQRTEQGDSAMYLCTSAGGLKDTRYFGPGTRLTVL.

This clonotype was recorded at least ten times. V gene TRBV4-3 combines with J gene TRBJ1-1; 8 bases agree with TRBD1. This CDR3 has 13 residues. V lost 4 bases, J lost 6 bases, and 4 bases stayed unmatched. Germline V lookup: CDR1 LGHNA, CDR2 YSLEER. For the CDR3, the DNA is TGCGCCAGCAGCCTTTTACAGGGGGCTGAAGCTTTCTTT. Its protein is CASSLLQGAEAFF.

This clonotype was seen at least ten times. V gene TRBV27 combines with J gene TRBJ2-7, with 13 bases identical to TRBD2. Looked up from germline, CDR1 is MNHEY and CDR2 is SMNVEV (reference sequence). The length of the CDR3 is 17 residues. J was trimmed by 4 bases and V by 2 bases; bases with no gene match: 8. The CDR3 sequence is CASSLLRGTSGVYEQYF. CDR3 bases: TGTGCCAGCAGTTTACTGAGGGGGACTAGCGGGGTTTACGAGCAGTACTTC.

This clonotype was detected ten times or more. CDR3 protein: CSAADRDYNEQFF. CDR3 DNA: TGCAGTGCCGCGGACAGGGACTACAATGAGCAGTTCTTC. J is TRBJ2-1 and V is TRBV20-1, with 8 bases identical to TRBD1. Germline V lookup: CDR1 DFQATT, CDR2 SNEGSKA (reference sequence). The V gene end was trimmed by 6 bases and the J gene end by 3 bases; junction bases not matched to a gene: 4. The CDR3 consists of 13 residues.

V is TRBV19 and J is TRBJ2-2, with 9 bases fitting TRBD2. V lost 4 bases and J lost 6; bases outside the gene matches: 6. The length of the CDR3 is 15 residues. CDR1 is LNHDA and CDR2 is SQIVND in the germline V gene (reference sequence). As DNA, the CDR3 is TGTGCCAGTAGTACCGGACTAGCGCTCGCCGGGGAGCTGTTTTTT. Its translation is CASSTGLALAGELFF. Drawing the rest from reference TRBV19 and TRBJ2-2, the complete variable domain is DGGITQSPKYLFRKEGQNVTLSCEQNLNHDAMYWYRQDPGQGLRLIYYSQIVNDFQKGDIAEGYSVSREKKESFPLTVTSAQKNPTAFYLCASSTGLALAGELFFGEGSRLTVL.

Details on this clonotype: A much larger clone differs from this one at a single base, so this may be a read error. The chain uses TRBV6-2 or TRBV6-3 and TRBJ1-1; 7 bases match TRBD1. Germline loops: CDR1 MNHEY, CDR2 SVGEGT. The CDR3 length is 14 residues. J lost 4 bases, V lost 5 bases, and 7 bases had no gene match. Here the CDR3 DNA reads TGTGCCAGCAGTACACAGGGGCTGGGCACTGAAGCTTTCTTT. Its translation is CASSTQGLGTEAFF.

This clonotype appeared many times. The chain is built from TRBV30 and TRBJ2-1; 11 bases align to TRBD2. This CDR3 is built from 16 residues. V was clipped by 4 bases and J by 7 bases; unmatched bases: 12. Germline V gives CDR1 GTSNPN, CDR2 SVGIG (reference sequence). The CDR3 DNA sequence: TGTGCCTGGACTCGTCTAAGGACTAGCGGGTTTAATGAGCAGTTCTTC. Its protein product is CAWTRLRTSGFNEQFF.

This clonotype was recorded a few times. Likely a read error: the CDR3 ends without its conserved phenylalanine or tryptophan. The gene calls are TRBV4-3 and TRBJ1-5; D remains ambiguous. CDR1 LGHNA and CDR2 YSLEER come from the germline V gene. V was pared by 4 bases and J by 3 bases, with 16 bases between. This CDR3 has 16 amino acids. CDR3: CASSPRYSEPNQPQHL. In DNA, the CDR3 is TGCGCCAGCAGCCCAAGGTATAGTGAACCCAATCAGCCCCAGCATCTT.

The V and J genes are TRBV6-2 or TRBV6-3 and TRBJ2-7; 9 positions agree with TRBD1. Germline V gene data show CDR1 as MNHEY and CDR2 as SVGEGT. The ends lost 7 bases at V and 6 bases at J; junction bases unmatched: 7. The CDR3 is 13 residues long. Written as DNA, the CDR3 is TGTGCCAGCACTATCACAGGGGGCTCCGAGCAGTACTTC. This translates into CASTITGGSEQYF.

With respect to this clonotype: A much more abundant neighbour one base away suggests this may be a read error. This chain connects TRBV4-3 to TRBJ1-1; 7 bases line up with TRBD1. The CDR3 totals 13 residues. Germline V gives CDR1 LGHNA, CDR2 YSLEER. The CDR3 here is CAGSQAMGTVAFF. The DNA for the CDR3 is TGCGCCGGCAGCCAGGCCATGGGGACAGTTGCTTTCTTT.

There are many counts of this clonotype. In DNA, the CDR3 is TGCGCCAGCAGCCAATCAACCGGGAGATCTAATGAAAAACTGTTTTTT. The encoded protein is CASSQSTGRSNEKLFF. The chain employs TRBV4-1 and TRBJ1-4, with no clear D. The germline gives CDR1 MGHRA, CDR2 YSYEKL. The CDR3 consists of 16 residues. V lost 2 bases, J lost 3 bases, and 13 bases lay in between.

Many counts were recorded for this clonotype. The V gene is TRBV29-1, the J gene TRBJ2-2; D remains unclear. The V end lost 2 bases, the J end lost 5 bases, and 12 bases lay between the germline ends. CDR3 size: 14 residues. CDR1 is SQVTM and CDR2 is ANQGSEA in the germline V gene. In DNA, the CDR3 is TGCAGCGTTGAATTTACACTCAGGACCGGGGAGCTGTTTTTT. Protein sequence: CSVEFTLRTGELFF.

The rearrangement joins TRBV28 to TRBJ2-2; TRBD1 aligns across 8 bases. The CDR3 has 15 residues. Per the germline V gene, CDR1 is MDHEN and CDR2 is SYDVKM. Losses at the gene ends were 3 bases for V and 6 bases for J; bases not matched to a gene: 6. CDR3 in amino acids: CASSFRGLMSGELFF. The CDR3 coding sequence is TGTGCCAGCAGTTTCAGGGGGCTTATGTCCGGGGAGCTGTTTTTT.

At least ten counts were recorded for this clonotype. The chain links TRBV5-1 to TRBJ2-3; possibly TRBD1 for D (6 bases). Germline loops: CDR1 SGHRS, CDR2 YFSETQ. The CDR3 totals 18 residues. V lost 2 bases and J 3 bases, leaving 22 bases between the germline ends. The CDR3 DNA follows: TGCGCCAGCAGCTTCAGACAGGTTCCCCTCCCCGGGACAGATACGCAGTATTTT. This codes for CASSFRQVPLPGTDTQYF.

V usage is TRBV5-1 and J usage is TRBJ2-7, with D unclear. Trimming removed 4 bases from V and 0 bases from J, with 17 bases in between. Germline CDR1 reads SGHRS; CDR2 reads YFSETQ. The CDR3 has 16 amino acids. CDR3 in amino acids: CASSLLDDPNSYEQYF. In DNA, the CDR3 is TGCGCCAGCAGCCTCCTAGATGACCCTAACTCCTACGAGCAGTACTTC.

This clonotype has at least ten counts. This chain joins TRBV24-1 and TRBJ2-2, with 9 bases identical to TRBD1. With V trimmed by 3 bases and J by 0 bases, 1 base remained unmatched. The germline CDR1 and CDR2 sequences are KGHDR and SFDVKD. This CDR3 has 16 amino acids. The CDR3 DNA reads TGTGCCACCAGTGATGGACAGGGGCCGAACACCGGGGAGCTGTTTTTT. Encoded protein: CATSDGQGPNTGELFF.